The 6 T cell receptor beta chains presented below share a single source sample, sequenced in a study of breast tumors, draining lymph nodes, adjacent tissues. Samples came from axillary lymph nodes draining the breast cancer. TCRdb recomputed calls from the multiplex PCR reads with MiXCR, one row per CDR3 protein. This table holds tens of thousands of distinct CDR3 sequences, 25% to 35% found once. Sequenced input: axillary lymph node tissue. These TCRs come from a female donor with breast cancer. Some clones in this sample may be carry-over from other donors' samples.

For this clonotype: The final CDR3 position lacks the conserved phenylalanine or tryptophan, pointing to a likely read error. The chain couples TRBV11-2 to TRBJ2-5; a possible D gene is TRBD2 (6 bases). Per the germline V gene, CDR1 is SGHAT and CDR2 is FQNNGV. The CDR3 consists of 14 residues. Deletions cut 5 bases from V and 3 bases from J, with 13 bases between. CDR3 sequence (DNA): TGTGCCAGCAGCCCTCCCCGGGGGAAAGAGACCCAGTACCTC. Translated: CASSPPRGKETQYL.

The table lists this clonotype with many counts. V and J are TRBV4-2 and TRBJ1-6; TRBD1 matches 8 bases. Germline V gene data show CDR1 as LGHNA and CDR2 as YNFKEQ. The J segment lost 10 bases and the V segment lost 6 bases, leaving 5 bases of the junction unmatched. The CDR3 is 13 amino acids. DNA of the CDR3: TGTGCCAGCAGTCCGGACAGGGACTCACCCCTCCACTTT. It yields the protein CASSPDRDSPLHF.

This clonotype has a count of ten or more. V and J are TRBV15 and TRBJ1-4; 8 bases agree with TRBD1. CDR1 LNHNV and CDR2 YYDKDF come from the germline V gene (reference sequence). J gave up 2 bases and V 0 bases, and 5 bases lay outside the gene matches. The CDR3 contains 17 residues. CDR3 DNA sequence: TGTGCCACCAGCAGAGACCCCGCAGGGGGCACTAATGAAAAACTGTTTTTT. As protein: CATSRDPAGGTNEKLFF.

At least ten counts were recorded for this clonotype. The rearrangement links TRBV19 to TRBJ1-3; TRBD1 is a possible D gene (5 bases). The CDR3 loop spans 15 amino acids. Trimming stripped 1 base from V and 0 bases from J, with 7 bases between. CDR1 and CDR2 (germline): LNHDA, SQIVND (reference sequence). The CDR3 DNA reads TGTGCCAGTAGTATAGGACAGAACTCTGGAAACACCATATATTTT. Amino acid sequence: CASSIGQNSGNTIYF.

In its sample, this clonotype was seen many times. The rearrangement links TRBV5-4 to TRBJ1-5; a possible D gene is TRBD1 (5 bases). V shed 2 bases and J shed 2 bases, with 8 bases lying between them. This CDR3 is built from 14 residues. From germline, CDR1 is SGHNT and CDR2 YYREEE (reference sequence). The CDR3 protein is CASSFGTGNQPQHF. CDR3 sequence (DNA): TGTGCCAGCAGCTTCGGGACGGGCAATCAGCCCCAGCATTTT.

This chain connects TRBV15 to TRBJ2-7; the match to TRBD1 covers 10 bases. The CDR3 is 14 residues long. Germline V gene data show CDR1 as LNHNV and CDR2 as YYDKDF (reference sequence). Losses at the gene ends were 4 bases for V and 9 bases for J; bases not matched to a gene: 9. This CDR3 reads CATSNPGTGDGQYF. The CDR3 DNA reads as TGTGCCACCAGCAACCCCGGGACAGGGGACGGGCAGTACTTC.